This TCR beta chain came from a study of OX40 agonist ivuxolimab in advanced cancers. Looking at the study overall: The patients received ivuxolimab by intravenous route every 2 weeks at 0.01 to 10 mg/kg. Three patients showed partial responses: one hepatocellular carcinoma and two cutaneous melanoma cases. Whole-study results and caveats: Researchers did not establish what antigens the expanded peripheral T cells target.

Worth noting for this clone: Its antigen is undetermined.

The germline V gene has CDR1 SGDLS and CDR2 YYNGEE. V was cut by 2 bases and J by 3 bases, with 11 bases left in between. The CDR3 loop spans 14 amino acids. TCRdb's copy holds only in-frame clones and misses some; the assay was immunoSEQ multiplex PCR. The data hold some 67,000 clones, with 70% to 90% observed a single time. Blood draws occurred at baseline, cycle 4 day 1, and cycle 7 day 1. The rearrangement links TRBV9 to TRBJ1-2; maybe TRBD1 (6 bases). This TCR came from an adult with an advanced solid tumor such as melanoma, head and neck, liver or kidney cancer. The material was CD4+ or CD8+ T cells sorted from blood, obtained in a trial of the OX40 agonist ivuxolimab. The CDR3 DNA reads as TGTGCCAGCAGCGTGGGACAAGCCTACTATGGCTACACCTTC. Protein product: CASSVGQAYYGYTF.